Each of the 29 T cell receptor beta chains below was sequenced from the same sample in a study of blood T cell repertoires in COVID-19. Data came from immunoSEQ multiplex PCR; TCRdb stores just in-frame clones and leaves some out. The data show 330,000 or so clones, approximately 89% seen once. Source material: PBMCs or T cells enriched from blood (not recorded which). The source is a man between 35 and 55 years old in a cohort exposed to, infected with or recovered from COVID-19 (not recorded which).

This chain connects TRBV25-1 to TRBJ1-2, with D possibly TRBD1 on 6 matching bases. Trimming left V 4 bases short and J 6 bases short, with 12 bases between. CDR3 size: 13 residues. The V gene's germline CDR1 is MGHDK and CDR2 SYGVNS. The CDR3 loop reads CASSVQGSDGYTF. CDR3 nucleotides: TGTGCCAGCAGTGTCCAGGGGAGCGATGGCTACACCTTC.

Only one count was recorded for this clone. This chain joins TRBV3-1 (or the pseudogene TRBV3-2) and TRBJ1-1, with a weak D call TRBD1 (5 bases). Germline CDR1 LGHDT, CDR2 YNNKEL (reference sequence). The CDR3 has 12 amino acids. V lost 1 base to trimming and J lost 9 bases, with 9 bases between them. The CDR3 nucleotides are TGTGCCAGCAGCCAAGGGGGGGGAAAAGCTTTCTTT. Its translation is CASSQGGGKAFF.

The chain carries TRBV7-2 and TRBJ1-1; tentative D call: TRBD1 (6 bases). The CDR3 sequence is 15 residues long. Trimming pared 1 base from V and 1 base from J, leaving 10 bases between. Germline CDR1 and CDR2: SGHTA and FQGNSA. For the CDR3, the DNA is TGTGCCAGCAGCTTAGTAGGACAGAAGAACACTGAAGCTTTCTTT. Amino acids: CASSLVGQKNTEAFF.

V usage is TRBV5-4 and J usage is TRBJ2-3; 14 bases align to TRBD2. Germline trimming cut 4 bases from V and 5 bases from J; bases unmatched to any gene: 9. CDR1 is SGHNT, CDR2 YYREEE, per germline (reference sequence). The CDR3 contains 17 residues. CDR3 DNA: TGTGCCAGCAGCACCCGACTAGCGGGAGGGCCGGGAGATACGCAGTATTTT. Its protein product is CASSTRLAGGPGDTQYF. The full variable domain, completed using reference TRBV5-4 and TRBJ2-3, is ETGVTQSPTHLIKTRGQQVTLRCSSQSGHNTVSWYQQALGQGPQFIFQYYREEENGRGNFPPRFSGLQFPNYSSELNVNALELDDSALYLCASSTRLAGGPGDTQYFGPGTRLTVL.

This rearrangement joins TRBV28 to TRBJ2-7; 8 positions agree with TRBD2. V was pared by 7 bases and J by 7 bases, with 18 bases of the junction left unmatched. The CDR3 spans 16 residues. CDR1 and CDR2 from the germline V gene are MDHEN and SYDVKM. The CDR3 nucleotides read TGTGCCAGCACCTCCCGGGGTAGCGGGACACGTAGGGAGCAGTACTTC. It translates to CASTSRGSGTRREQYF.

V gene TRBV30 combines with J gene TRBJ1-6, with D hard to call. CDR1 and CDR2 (germline): GTSNPN, SVGIG (reference sequence). The V gene lost 3 bases and the J gene lost 2 bases, with 8 bases spanning the gap. This CDR3 comprises 14 residues. DNA of the CDR3: TGTGCCTGGAGCCCGGGTCCCTATAATTCACCCCTCCACTTT. This sequence encodes CAWSPGPYNSPLHF.

The J gene is TRBJ1-5, the V gene TRBV5-1; D may be TRBD1 (6 bases). Germline loops: CDR1 SGHRS, CDR2 YFSETQ. V was shortened by 2 bases and J by 4 bases, with 10 bases between the two germline ends. CDR3 length: 14 amino acids. The DNA of the CDR3 is TGCGCCAGCAGCTTAATGGGGGCGAATCAGCCCCAGCATTTT. This translates into CASSLMGANQPQHF.

The CDR3 coding sequence is TGTGCCAGCAGCTCGGGGACGGGAGGCCCCTACGAGCAGTACTTC. The encoded protein is CASSSGTGGPYEQYF. The chain employs TRBV11-2 and TRBJ2-7, with 7 bases matching TRBD2. CDR3 size: 15 residues. Germline V CDR1 and CDR2: SGHAT, FQNNGV. Germline trimming cut 4 bases from V and 2 bases from J; bases unmatched to any gene: 8.

The chain links TRBV3-1 (or the pseudogene TRBV3-2) to TRBJ2-1, with 11 bases fitting TRBD2. Per the germline V gene, CDR1 is LGHDT and CDR2 is YNNKEL (reference sequence). The CDR3 length is 14 residues. V shed 1 base and J 8 bases; nucleotides not matched to a gene: 1. CDR3 bases: TGTGCCAGCAGCCAAGGGACTAGCGGGTATGAGCAGTTCTTC. As protein: CASSQGTSGYEQFF.

This chain uses TRBV19 with TRBJ2-4, with 10 bases matching TRBD1. This CDR3 is 14 amino acids long. J lost 8 bases, V lost 5 bases, and 6 bases had no gene match. Germline V gives CDR1 LNHDA, CDR2 SQIVND (reference sequence). The CDR3 spells CASSPRQGADIQYF. As DNA, the CDR3 is TGTGCCAGTAGTCCCCGACAGGGGGCAGACATTCAGTACTTC.

The J gene is TRBJ2-3, the V gene TRBV2, with D possibly matching TRBD2 (6 bases). The CDR3 has 16 amino acids. CDR1 and CDR2 from the germline V gene are SNHLY and FYNNEI. Trimming took off 0 bases at V and 2 bases at J, with 12 bases between the two ends. CDR3 coding DNA: TGTGCCAGCAGTGAAGCGCGCCTAGCGTCCACAGATACGCAGTATTTT. Its protein is CASSEARLASTDTQYF. Full variable domain (outside the CDR3, taken from reference TRBV2 and TRBJ2-3): EPEVTQTPSHQVTQMGQEVILRCVPISNHLYFYWYRQILGQKVEFLVSFYNNEISEKSEIFDDQFSVERPDGSNFTLKIRSTKLEDSAMYFCASSEARLASTDTQYFGPGTRLTVL.

The genes are TRBV15 and TRBJ2-6; TRBD1 aligns across 10 bases. V shed 8 bases, J shed 0 bases, and the junction held 1 base outside the gene matches. CDR3 length: 15 residues. The germline CDR1 and CDR2 sequences are LNHNV and YYDKDF (reference sequence). The CDR3 region has the DNA TGTGCCACCGGGACAGGGGCCTCTGGGGCCAACGTCCTGACTTTC. Encoded protein: CATGTGASGANVLTF.

Remarks on this clone: Distinct nucleotide sequences in the sample also encode this CDR3. The chain couples TRBV2 to TRBJ1-2, with a weak D call TRBD1 (6 bases). Trimming took 5 bases from V and 2 from J, leaving 9 bases between them. In germline, CDR1 is SNHLY, CDR2 FYNNEI. CDR3 length: 13 residues. The CDR3 here is CASSLQGNYGYTF. The CDR3 DNA reads TGTGCCAGCAGTCTACAGGGAAACTATGGCTACACCTTC.

The chain employs TRBV9 and TRBJ2-7; 8 nucleotides match TRBD2. V trimming: 0 bases; J trimming: 2 bases; junction bases outside the gene matches: 1. Germline loops: CDR1 SGDLS, CDR2 YYNGEE. The CDR3 is made up of 14 amino acids. CDR3 bases: TGTGCCAGCAGCGTAGACGGGAGGGCCTACGAGCAGTACTTC. Its translation: CASSVDGRAYEQYF. The full variable domain, in which reference TRBV9 and TRBJ2-7 provide the parts outside the CDR3, is DSGVTQTPKHLITATGQRVTLRCSPRSGDLSVYWYQQSLDQGLQFLIQYYNGEERAKGNILERFSAQQFPDLHSELNLSSLELGDSALYFCASSVDGRAYEQYFGPGTRLTVT.

J is TRBJ2-7 and V is TRBV15; the match to TRBD2 covers 8 bases. Germline V gives CDR1 LNHNV, CDR2 YYDKDF (reference sequence). The CDR3 loop spans 16 amino acids. V gave up 0 bases and J gave up 5 bases; unmatched junction bases: 9. This CDR3 reads CATSRDPGTRRHEQYF. CDR3 sequence (DNA): TGTGCCACCAGCAGAGACCCCGGGACTAGGAGACACGAGCAGTACTTC.

CDR3 in amino acids: CASKREAGVSDTQYF. The CDR3 DNA reads TGCGCCAGCAAACGTGAAGCGGGAGTTTCGGATACGCAGTATTTT. V gene TRBV5-1 combines with J gene TRBJ2-3, with TRBD2 matching 8 bases. Germline V gene lookup returns CDR1 SGHRS and CDR2 YFSETQ. With V trimmed by 6 bases and J by 6 bases, 12 bases remained unmatched. The CDR3 is 15 residues long.

V usage is TRBV14 and J usage is TRBJ2-1, with D uncertain. CDR1 is SGHDN and CDR2 is FVKESK in the germline V gene. Trimming cost V 4 bases and J 14 bases, with 15 bases left between them. This CDR3 spans 12 amino acids. CDR3 sequence: CASSPQLLPEFF. The CDR3 region has the DNA TGTGCCAGCAGCCCGCAACTATTACCCGAGTTCTTC.

The chain links TRBV3-1 (or the pseudogene TRBV3-2) to TRBJ1-6; D is possibly TRBD1 (6 bases). The CDR3 loop spans 15 amino acids. V was pared by 0 bases and J by 7 bases, with 10 bases between. CDR1 is LGHDT, CDR2 YNNKEL, per germline (reference sequence). The CDR3 loop reads CASSQEHRANSPLHF. CDR3 coding DNA: TGTGCCAGCAGCCAAGAGCACAGGGCCAATTCACCCCTCCACTTT.

This clone appeared a single time. The rearrangement links TRBV7-2 to TRBJ1-5, with D hard to call. The CDR3 loop spans 15 amino acids. V lost 6 bases, J lost 0 bases, and 12 bases lay in between. Germline V gene lookup returns CDR1 SGHTA and CDR2 FQGNSA. The CDR3 loop is CASRPTKDSNQPQHF. The CDR3 DNA follows: TGTGCCAGCAGACCAACTAAAGATAGCAATCAGCCCCAGCATTTT.

This rearrangement joins TRBV28 to TRBJ2-7; weak D call: TRBD1 (6 bases). Trimming stripped 4 bases from V and 1 base from J, with 14 bases between. Germline V gives CDR1 MDHEN, CDR2 SYDVKM. This CDR3 comprises 15 residues. The CDR3 protein is CASSSPGTLSYEQYF. Here the CDR3 DNA reads TGTGCCAGCAGTTCACCCGGGACACTATCCTACGAGCAGTACTTC.

The chain is built from TRBV6-1 and TRBJ1-1; the D is unclear. Per germline, CDR1 MNHNS and CDR2 SASEGT. V was shortened by 1 base and J by 5 bases, with 11 bases between the two germline ends. The CDR3 consists of 14 residues. CDR3 sequence (DNA): TGTGCCAGCAGTGAAGTGGGGAGGTGGACTGAAGCTTTCTTT. This codes for CASSEVGRWTEAFF.

This clone was counted between two and nine times. The chain employs TRBV27 and TRBJ1-2; the match to TRBD1 covers 8 bases. CDR1 and CDR2 (germline): MNHEY, SMNVEV (reference sequence). The CDR3 has 14 residues. Germline trimming cut 5 bases from V and 6 bases from J; bases unmatched to any gene: 8. This chain's CDR3 is CASSPMDRDDGYTF. In DNA form, the CDR3 reads TGTGCCAGCAGTCCCATGGACAGGGACGATGGCTACACCTTC.

The chain is built from TRBV27 and TRBJ1-1; D is possibly TRBD1 (6 bases). The germline gives CDR1 MNHEY, CDR2 SMNVEV (reference sequence). There are 15 residues in the CDR3. V lost 4 bases and J lost 4, with 16 bases in between. The DNA of the CDR3 is TGTGCCAGCAGTTCTTTTGGGGGCGGCGGCACTGAAGCTTTCTTT. Its translation: CASSSFGGGGTEAFF.

This chain uses TRBV21-1 with TRBJ2-7; the table's TRBD2 call for D was not verified on the DNA. TRBV21-1 is an annotated pseudogene. The length of the CDR3 is 12 residues. CDR3 coding DNA: TGTGCCAGCAGCAAAGAAACTTCGCTGAATTACTTC. As protein: CASSKETSLNYF.

The chain is built from TRBV5-1 and TRBJ2-3; 10 nucleotides agree with TRBD2. Germline V lookup: CDR1 SGHRS, CDR2 YFSETQ. This CDR3 has 16 residues. V shed 10 bases, J shed 8 bases, and the junction held 19 bases outside the gene matches. The CDR3 spells CASGRASGRETSTQYF. The CDR3 DNA reads as TGCGCCTCAGGCCGAGCTAGCGGGAGAGAGACCAGTACGCAGTATTTT.

This clone was recorded a few times. The gene calls are TRBV6-1 and TRBJ1-5, with 7 nucleotides matching TRBD1. The ends lost 2 bases at V and 4 bases at J; junction bases unmatched: 8. The CDR3 has 16 residues. The germline V gene has CDR1 MNHNS and CDR2 SASEGT. The CDR3 DNA reads as TGTGCCAGCAGTGAATGGAGCAGGGGACAGAATCAGCCCCAGCATTTT. Amino acids: CASSEWSRGQNQPQHF.

The table lists this clone with a count of one. The chain couples TRBV5-1 to TRBJ2-1, with D perhaps matching TRBD1 (5 bases). CDR3 length: 15 residues. Trimming left V 0 bases short and J 6 bases short, with 13 bases between. The germline V gene encodes CDR1 SGHRS and CDR2 YFSETQ. This chain's CDR3 is CASSLDPKGVNEQFF. The CDR3 DNA reads as TGCGCCAGCAGCTTGGATCCGAAAGGGGTCAATGAGCAGTTCTTC.

This sequence joins TRBV28 and TRBJ2-3; 8 nucleotides match TRBD1. After removal of 5 bases from V and 4 bases from J, the junction contained 2 bases not matched to a gene. Germline assignment: CDR1 MDHEN and CDR2 SYDVKM. The CDR3 is 13 amino acids. CDR3 nucleotides: TGTGCCAGCAGTCCAGGGGGCTCAGATACGCAGTATTTT. Translating it yields CASSPGGSDTQYF.

The chain is built from TRBV7-3 and TRBJ1-5; 8 bases are shared with TRBD1. Germline CDR1 is SGHTA and CDR2 is FQGTGA. Trimming cost V 4 bases and J 6 bases; bases outside gene matches: 2. The CDR3 covers 13 residues. The CDR3 nucleotides are TGTGCCAGCAGCTCAGGGGGCATTCAGCCCCAGCATTTT. As protein: CASSSGGIQPQHF.